This entry lists 9 T cell receptor beta chains sequenced from one sample in a study of control samples from healthy donors and cancer patients. The method was immunoSEQ multiplex PCR; TCRdb's version includes in-frame clones alone and lacks a portion of them. This table has around 120,000 clones, about nine tenths appearing once. Sequenced sample: blood. The source is a man in his forties in good health.

The rearrangement links TRBV25-1 to TRBJ1-2; tentative D call: TRBD1 (5 bases). Germline V gene data show CDR1 as MGHDK and CDR2 as SYGVNS. The CDR3 totals 16 residues. Between the trimmed V and J ends, which lost 2 bases and 4 bases, there was a span of 17 bases. The CDR3 spells CASSEDRTGIFYGYTF. The CDR3 coding sequence is TGTGCCAGCAGTGAAGACCGAACAGGAATCTTCTATGGCTACACCTTC.

The rearrangement uses TRBV3-1 (or the pseudogene TRBV3-2) and TRBJ1-1, with 9 bases matching TRBD1. The V segment lost 4 bases and the J segment 5 bases; nucleotides outside the gene matches: 8. Germline CDR1 reads LGHDT; CDR2 reads YNNKEL (reference sequence). There are 15 residues in the CDR3. For the CDR3, the DNA is TGTGCCAGCAGCCCAACGGGACAGGGAGGTACTGAAGCTTTCTTT. Translation: CASSPTGQGGTEAFF.

The chain combines TRBV4-1 with TRBJ1-3; 8 positions agree with TRBD1. Germline assignment: CDR1 MGHRA and CDR2 YSYEKL. Trimming removed 1 base from V and 1 base from J; junction bases left unmatched: 6. The CDR3 has 17 residues. CDR3 in DNA: TGCGCCAGCAGCCAAGTTATAGGACAGGGTTCTGGAAACACCATATATTTT. It encodes CASSQVIGQGSGNTIYF.

CDR3 bases: TGCGCCAGCAGTCTTCTGGACAGGGCGACCTACGAGCAGTACTTC. Its protein is CASSLLDRATYEQYF. This rearrangement joins TRBV23-1 to TRBJ2-7; 8 bases map to TRBD1. TRBV23-1 has ORF status, its function being uncertain. This CDR3 comprises 15 residues. The junction had 7 bases not matched to a gene; V was cut back by 4 bases and J by 2 bases.

This rearrangement joins TRBV11-3 to TRBJ2-7, with D maybe TRBD1 (5 bases). CDR3 length: 15 residues. Germline assignment: CDR1 SGHNT and CDR2 YENEEA. The V end was cut by 4 bases, the J end by 2 bases, with 15 bases between. CDR3 coding DNA: TGTGCCAGCAGCTCTTCCCCCAGCAGGGCCTACGAGCAGTACTTC. Translating it yields CASSSSPSRAYEQYF. Based on the CDR3 plus reference TRBV11-3 and TRBJ2-7, the full variable domain is EAGVVQSPRYKIIEKKQPVAFWCNPISGHNTLYWYLQNLGQGPELLIRYENEEAVDDSQLPKDRFSAERLKGVDSTLKIQPAELGDSAVYLCASSSSPSRAYEQYFGPGTRLTVT.

This sequence joins TRBV19 and TRBJ1-2; D is unclear. CDR1 and CDR2 (germline): LNHDA, SQIVND (reference sequence). V was trimmed by 5 bases and J by 4 bases, leaving 11 bases between them. This CDR3 has 13 amino acids. This CDR3 reads CASSFFGPYGYTF. CDR3 sequence (DNA): TGTGCCAGTAGTTTTTTTGGGCCCTATGGCTACACCTTC.

Worth noting for this clone: Mismatch with germline at one junction end may stem from a read error. V and J are TRBV6-4 and TRBJ2-7, with a weak D call TRBD1 (9 bases). The V gene's germline CDR1 is MRHNA and CDR2 SNTAGT. The length of the CDR3 is 19 residues. CDR3 bases: TGTGCCCGCAGTGCCGGGGGGGGACAGGGAGGAGCGGGGACCTACGAGCAGTACTTC. Translation: CARSAGGGQGGAGTYEQYF.

This sequence joins TRBV5-1 and TRBJ2-7; D gene unclear. V was shortened by 4 bases and J by 7 bases, with 18 bases between the two germline ends. This CDR3 is built from 14 residues. Germline V gene data show CDR1 as SGHRS and CDR2 as YFSETQ. This CDR3 reads CASSQRSRKAEQYF. CDR3 coding DNA: TGCGCCAGCAGCCAAAGAAGCAGGAAAGCGGAGCAGTACTTC. Full variable domain (outside the CDR3, taken from reference TRBV5-1 and TRBJ2-7): KAGVTQTPRYLIKTRGQQVTLSCSPISGHRSVSWYQQTPGQGLQFLFEYFSETQRNKGNFPGRFSGRQFSNSRSEMNVSTLELGDSALYLCASSQRSRKAEQYFGPGTRLTVT.

The chain uses TRBV25-1 and TRBJ1-1, with D unclear. The CDR3 spans 13 residues. CDR1 and CDR2 from the germline V gene are MGHDK and SYGVNS. The V gene lost 8 bases and the J gene lost 4 bases, with 14 bases spanning the gap. In DNA form, the CDR3 reads TGTGCCAGCGTGAAGAGGGAGAGCACTGAAGCTTTCTTT. Translation: CASVKRESTEAFF.